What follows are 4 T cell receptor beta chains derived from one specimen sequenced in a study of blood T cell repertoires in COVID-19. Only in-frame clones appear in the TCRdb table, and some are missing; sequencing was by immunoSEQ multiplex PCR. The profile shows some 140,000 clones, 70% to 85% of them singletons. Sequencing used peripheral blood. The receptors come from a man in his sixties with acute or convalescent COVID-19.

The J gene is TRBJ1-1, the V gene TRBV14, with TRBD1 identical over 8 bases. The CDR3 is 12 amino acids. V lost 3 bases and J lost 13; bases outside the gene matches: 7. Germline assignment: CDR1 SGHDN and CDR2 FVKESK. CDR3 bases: TGTGCCAGCAGCCAGGAGACAGGGGTTGGTTTCTTT. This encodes CASSQETGVGFF.

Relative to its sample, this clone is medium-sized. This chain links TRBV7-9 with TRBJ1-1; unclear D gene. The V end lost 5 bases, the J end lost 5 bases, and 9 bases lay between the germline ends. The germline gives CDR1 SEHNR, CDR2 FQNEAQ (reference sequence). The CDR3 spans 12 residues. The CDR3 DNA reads TGTGCCAGCAGCGCCCAGTGGACTGAAGCTTTCTTT. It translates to CASSAQWTEAFF.

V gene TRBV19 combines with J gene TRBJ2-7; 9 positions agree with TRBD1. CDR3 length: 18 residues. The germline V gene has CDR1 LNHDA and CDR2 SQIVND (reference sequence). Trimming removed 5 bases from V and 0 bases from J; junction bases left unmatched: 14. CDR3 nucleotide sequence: TGTGCCAGTAGTCCCGGACAGGGGCTCCATGAGGCCTCCTACGAGCAGTACTTC. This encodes CASSPGQGLHEASYEQYF.

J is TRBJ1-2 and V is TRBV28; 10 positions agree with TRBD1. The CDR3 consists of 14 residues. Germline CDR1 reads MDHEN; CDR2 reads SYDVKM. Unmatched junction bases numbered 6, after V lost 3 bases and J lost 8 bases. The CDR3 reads CASSFSGTGVGYTF. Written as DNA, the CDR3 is TGTGCCAGCAGTTTTTCCGGGACAGGGGTAGGCTACACCTTC.